Given below is one TCR beta chain in context. The sample belongs to a study of blood T cell repertoires in COVID-19. Study-wide background: Samples representing acute and convalescent COVID-19 were sourced from the United States, Italy and Spain. From T cells, B-cell-depleted T cells, or PBMCs came the material, which was cDNA or gDNA.

Authors' methods: Estimation of nucleated cell counts relied on the amplification of reference gene primers. Here immunoSEQ multiplex PCR was the method, and the copy in TCRdb shows in-frame clones only, minus some. Clonal size and the V and J genes are those of that table, whereas D and trimming came from the DNA. This sample yields 300,000 or so clones, of which roughly 92% are seen a single time; around 2.2% belongs to the top ten. Trimming cost V 3 bases and J 3 bases, with 8 bases left between them. Germline CDR1 is GTSNPN and CDR2 is SVGIG (reference sequence). The CDR3 has 13 amino acids. The specimen was peripheral blood. The clonotype comes from a woman under 40 with COVID-19, enrolled during active disease. The chain links TRBV30 to TRBJ1-4; D remains ambiguous. The CDR3 protein is CAWSPGPNEKLFF. The CDR3 region has the DNA TGTGCCTGGAGCCCTGGGCCTAATGAAAAACTGTTTTTT.